These 18 T cell receptor beta chains were sequenced from one sample in a study of technical replicates of blood from several donors. The method was immunoSEQ multiplex PCR; TCRdb's version includes in-frame clones alone and lacks a portion of them. This sample has 67,000 or so clones, with more than 90% found just once. Sample: T cells isolated from PBMCs. Receptors originate from a human donor in good health.

The chain employs TRBV18 and TRBJ1-1; 7 nucleotides match TRBD1. This CDR3 has 15 residues. Trimming took 0 bases from V and 4 from J; bases not matched to a gene: 5. The V gene's germline CDR1 is KGHSH and CDR2 LQKENI. The CDR3 here is CASSPPGTAFTEAFF. The CDR3 bases are TGTGCCAGCTCACCACCCGGGACAGCGTTCACTGAAGCTTTCTTT. Based on the CDR3 plus reference TRBV18 and TRBJ1-1, the full variable domain is NAGVMQNPRHLVRRRGQEARLRCSPMKGHSHVYWYRQLPEEGLKFMVYLQKENIIDESGMPKERFSAEFPKEGPSILRIQQVVRGDSAAYFCASSPPGTAFTEAFFGQGTRLTVV.

The genes are TRBV10-3 and TRBJ1-4; 11 nucleotides agree with TRBD1. The ends lost 6 bases at V and 7 bases at J; junction bases unmatched: 19. The CDR3 runs 19 residues. Germline-derived CDR1 and CDR2 are ENHRY and SYGVKD. The CDR3 DNA is TGTGCCATCAGACCGGACAGGGGGCGATTTCCCAGTATTTCTGAAAAACTGTTTTTT. The encoded protein is CAIRPDRGRFPSISEKLFF.

The chain is built from TRBV5-1 and TRBJ2-7, with a tentative D call TRBD1 (5 bases). Trimming stripped 4 bases from V and 6 bases from J, with 17 bases between. Germline-derived CDR1 and CDR2 are SGHRS and YFSETQ. The CDR3 is made up of 14 amino acids. The CDR3 DNA follows: TGCGCCAGCAGCCCTATGACAGCAGTGTCCGAGCAGTACTTC. Translation gives CASSPMTAVSEQYF.

The chain joins TRBV4-1 to TRBJ2-2; 9 nucleotides align to TRBD1. This CDR3 contains 16 residues. Per the germline V gene, CDR1 is MGHRA and CDR2 is YSYEKL. After removal of 4 bases from V and 5 bases from J, the junction contained 8 bases not matched to a gene. The CDR3 is CASSPWTGAGTGELFF. CDR3 bases: TGCGCCAGCAGCCCTTGGACAGGGGCAGGGACCGGGGAGCTGTTTTTT.

This clone was counted only a few times. V and J are TRBV5-1 and TRBJ2-2, with TRBD1 as a possible D gene (6 bases). From germline, CDR1 is SGHRS and CDR2 YFSETQ. V lost 1 base, J lost 5 bases, and 15 bases lay in between. The CDR3 contains 16 residues. CDR3 residues: CASSLYITGQTGELFF. The CDR3, as DNA: TGCGCCAGCAGCTTGTATATTACAGGGCAGACCGGGGAGCTGTTTTTT.

The V gene is TRBV7-3, the J gene TRBJ2-7; TRBD2 matches 9 bases. This CDR3 contains 14 residues. With V trimmed by 2 bases and J by 4 bases, 3 bases remained unmatched. Per the germline V gene, CDR1 is SGHTA and CDR2 is FQGTGA. The CDR3: CASSLLAGGYEQYF. CDR3 DNA sequence: TGTGCCAGCAGCTTACTCGCGGGAGGGTACGAGCAGTACTTC.

The genes are TRBV4-1 and TRBJ2-1, with 8 bases fitting TRBD2. Germline CDR1 and CDR2: MGHRA and YSYEKL. The CDR3 totals 18 residues. Losses at the gene ends were 0 bases for V and 8 bases for J; bases not matched to a gene: 15. Here the CDR3 DNA reads TGCGCCAGCAGCCAAGATCGGTTTGGGGCGGGAGGTTCGGATGAGCAGTTCTTC. This codes for CASSQDRFGAGGSDEQFF.

The chain carries TRBV9 and TRBJ2-1; the match to TRBD2 covers 8 bases. Germline V gene data show CDR1 as SGDLS and CDR2 as YYNGEE. V was pared by 2 bases and J by 2 bases, with 6 bases of the junction left unmatched. This CDR3 is 16 amino acids long. The CDR3 region is CASSVSGTPTYNEQFF. The DNA for the CDR3 is TGTGCCAGCAGCGTTAGCGGGACCCCGACCTACAATGAGCAGTTCTTC.

The chain employs TRBV5-1 and TRBJ2-1, with 8 bases lining up with TRBD1. The V and J ends lost 3 bases and 15 bases, in that order; junction bases with no gene match: 8. The CDR3 extends over 12 amino acids. Germline V lookup: CDR1 SGHRS, CDR2 YFSETQ. CDR3 protein: CASSSTGERSFF. Written as DNA, the CDR3 is TGCGCCAGCAGCTCGACAGGGGAGAGATCGTTCTTC.

This chain joins TRBV9 and TRBJ2-2; a weak D match, TRBD2 (6 bases). The CDR3 runs to 16 residues. Trimming pared 0 bases from V and 4 bases from J, leaving 13 bases between. CDR1 is SGDLS and CDR2 is YYNGEE in the germline V gene. DNA for the CDR3: TGTGCCAGCAGCGTAGAGGGAGGCTCAAGCACCGGGGAGCTGTTTTTT. This codes for CASSVEGGSSTGELFF.

V usage is TRBV6-1 and J usage is TRBJ2-1; TRBD1 agrees at 9 bases. Losses at the gene ends were 2 bases for V and 7 bases for J; bases not matched to a gene: 15. From germline, CDR1 is MNHNS and CDR2 SASEGT. CDR3 length equals 18 residues. The CDR3 DNA is TGTGCCAGCAGTGAATGGGGACAGGGAAGGGTTTCAGGGAATGAGCAGTTCTTC. It yields the protein CASSEWGQGRVSGNEQFF.

The gene calls are TRBV6-1 and TRBJ2-7; D perhaps matches TRBD2 (5 bases). This CDR3 has 14 amino acids. Trimming pared 2 bases from V and 1 base from J, leaving 9 bases between. Germline CDR1 and CDR2: MNHNS and SASEGT. The CDR3 DNA is TGTGCCAGCAGTGAAATCGGGGAGTCCTACGAGCAGTACTTC. Translating gives CASSEIGESYEQYF.

The V and J genes are TRBV29-1 and TRBJ2-2; unclear D gene. V lost 4 bases, J lost 0 bases, and 9 bases lay in between. Germline V gives CDR1 SQVTM, CDR2 ANQGSEA. The CDR3 covers 14 residues. The CDR3 DNA reads TGCAGCGTTGCGCCGGAGCCGAACACCGGGGAGCTGTTTTTT. It yields the protein CSVAPEPNTGELFF.

This clone appeared once. The V and J genes are TRBV29-1 and TRBJ1-5, with D possibly matching TRBD1 (5 bases). This CDR3 is built from 13 residues. Trimming cost V 4 bases and J 2 bases, with 9 bases left between them. Germline CDR1 reads SQVTM; CDR2 reads ANQGSEA. CDR3 protein: CSVVGAGNQPQHF. The CDR3 nucleotides read TGCAGCGTTGTAGGGGCCGGCAATCAGCCCCAGCATTTT.

This sequence joins TRBV9 and TRBJ1-2, with 11 nucleotides matching TRBD1. The CDR3 spans 15 residues. CDR1 SGDLS and CDR2 YYNGEE come from the germline V gene. Trimming removed 0 bases from V and 5 bases from J; junction bases left unmatched: 3. CDR3 coding DNA: TGTGCCAGCAGCGTAGGGACAGGGGGCGGGTATGGCTACACCTTC. Its protein is CASSVGTGGGYGYTF.

A single count supports this clone. The J gene is TRBJ1-1, the V gene TRBV7-8, with D tentatively TRBD1 (5 bases). Trimming left V 5 bases short and J 11 bases short, with 12 bases between. The CDR3 has 11 amino acids. Germline CDR1 and CDR2: SGHVS and FQNEAQ. The CDR3 reads CASSVREEAFF. CDR3 nucleotides: TGTGCCAGCAGCGTCAGGGAGGAGGCTTTCTTT.

This chain links TRBV4-1 with TRBJ2-1, with TRBD2 matching over 7 bases. CDR3 size: 17 residues. The junction had 6 bases not matched to a gene; V was cut back by 1 base and J by 0 bases. Germline CDR1 is MGHRA and CDR2 is YSYEKL. The CDR3 region is CASSQGGSFFSYNEQFF. CDR3 DNA: TGCGCCAGCAGCCAAGGCGGGAGCTTCTTCTCCTACAATGAGCAGTTCTTC.

The genes are TRBV28 and TRBJ1-5; no firm D call. The CDR3 is 12 residues long. Germline V lookup: CDR1 MDHEN, CDR2 SYDVKM. The V gene lost 6 bases and the J gene lost 3 bases, with 6 bases spanning the gap. CDR3 protein: CASRGSNQPQHF. DNA of the CDR3: TGTGCCAGCAGGGGCTCCAATCAGCCCCAGCATTTT.